This T cell receptor (beta chain) was documented in a study of shared clonotypes between healthy human individuals. As for this clone: The same CDR3 arises from other DNA sequences in this sample as well.

V shed 6 bases, J shed 4 bases, and the junction held 2 bases outside the gene matches. The germline gives CDR1 SQVTM, CDR2 ANQGSEA. This CDR3 has 13 amino acids. This table comes from immunoSEQ multiplex PCR, and its TCRdb copy is limited to in-frame clones, with some not included. The data show 850,000 to 1,200,000 clones, with 65% to 80% seen just once and around 1.5% held by the top ten. Specimen: memory CD4+ T cells sorted from blood. Regarding subset: CD45RA-negative fraction. This receptor was identified in a man aged 18 to 30 in good health. This chain links TRBV29-1 with TRBJ2-7, with 14 bases fitting TRBD2. The chain's CDR3 is CSVGTSGSYEQYF. CDR3 nucleotide sequence: TGCAGCGTCGGGACTAGCGGGAGTTACGAGCAGTACTTC.